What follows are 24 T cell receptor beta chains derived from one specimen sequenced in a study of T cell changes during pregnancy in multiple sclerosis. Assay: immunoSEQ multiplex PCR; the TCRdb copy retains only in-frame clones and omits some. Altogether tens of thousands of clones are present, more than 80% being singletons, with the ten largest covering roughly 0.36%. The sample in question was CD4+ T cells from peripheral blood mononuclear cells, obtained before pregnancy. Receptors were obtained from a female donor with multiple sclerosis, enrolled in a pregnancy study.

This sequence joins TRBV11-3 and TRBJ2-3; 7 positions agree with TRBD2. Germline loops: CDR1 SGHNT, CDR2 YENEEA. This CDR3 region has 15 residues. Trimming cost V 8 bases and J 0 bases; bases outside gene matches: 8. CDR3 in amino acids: CASGLNSGSTDTQYF. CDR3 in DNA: TGTGCCAGCGGGTTGAATAGCGGGAGCACAGATACGCAGTATTTT.

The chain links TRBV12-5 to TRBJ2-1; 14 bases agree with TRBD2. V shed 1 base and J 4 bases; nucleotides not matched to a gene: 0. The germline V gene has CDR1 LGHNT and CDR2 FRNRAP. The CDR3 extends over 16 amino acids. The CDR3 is CASGLGLAGGYNEQFF. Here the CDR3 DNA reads TGTGCTAGTGGTTTGGGACTAGCGGGAGGGTACAATGAGCAGTTCTTC.

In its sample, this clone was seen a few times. Written as DNA, the CDR3 is TGTGCCAGCAGCTACAGGGCATTGAACACTGAAGCTTTCTTT. Protein product: CASSYRALNTEAFF. The chain employs TRBV7-9 and TRBJ1-1; D perhaps matches TRBD1 (6 bases). Trimming left V 4 bases short and J 0 bases short, with 9 bases between. Germline CDR1 reads SEHNR; CDR2 reads FQNEAQ (reference sequence). This CDR3 has 14 residues.

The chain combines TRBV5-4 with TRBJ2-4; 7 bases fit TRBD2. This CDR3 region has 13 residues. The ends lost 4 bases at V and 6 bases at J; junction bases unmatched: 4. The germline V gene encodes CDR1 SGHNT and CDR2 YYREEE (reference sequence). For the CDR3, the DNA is TGTGCCAGCAGCCGGGGAGGGAGAAACATTCAGTACTTC. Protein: CASSRGGRNIQYF.

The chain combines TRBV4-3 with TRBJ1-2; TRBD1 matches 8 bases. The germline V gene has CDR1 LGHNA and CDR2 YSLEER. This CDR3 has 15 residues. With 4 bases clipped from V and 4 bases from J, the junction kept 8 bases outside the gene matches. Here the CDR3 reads CASSRADRAGYGYTF. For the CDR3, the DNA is TGCGCCAGCAGCCGGGCGGACAGGGCCGGCTATGGCTACACCTTC.

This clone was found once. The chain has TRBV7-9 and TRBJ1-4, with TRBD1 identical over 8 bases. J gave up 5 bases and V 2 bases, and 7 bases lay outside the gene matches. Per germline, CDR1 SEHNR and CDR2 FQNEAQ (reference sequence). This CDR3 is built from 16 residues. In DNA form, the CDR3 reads TGTGCCAGCAGCTTACGGATGGCAGGGGGCAATGAAAAACTGTTTTTT. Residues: CASSLRMAGGNEKLFF.

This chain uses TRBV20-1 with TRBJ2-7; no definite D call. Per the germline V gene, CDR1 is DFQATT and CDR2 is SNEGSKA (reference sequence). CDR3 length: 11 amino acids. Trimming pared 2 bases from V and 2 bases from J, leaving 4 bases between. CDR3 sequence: CSARSAYEQYF. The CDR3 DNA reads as TGCAGTGCTAGATCGGCCTACGAGCAGTACTTC.

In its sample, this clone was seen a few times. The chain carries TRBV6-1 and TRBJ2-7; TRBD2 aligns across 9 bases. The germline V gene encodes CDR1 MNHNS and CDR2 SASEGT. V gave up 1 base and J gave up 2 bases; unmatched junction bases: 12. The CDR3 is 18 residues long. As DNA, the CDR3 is TGTGCCAGCAGTGAAGGGCCGACTGGACTAGCGTCGACCTACGAGCAGTACTTC. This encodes CASSEGPTGLASTYEQYF.

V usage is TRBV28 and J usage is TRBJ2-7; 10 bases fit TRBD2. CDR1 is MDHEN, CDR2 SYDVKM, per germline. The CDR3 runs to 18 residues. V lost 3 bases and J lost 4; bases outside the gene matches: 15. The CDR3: CASSFSEVLAGESYEQYF. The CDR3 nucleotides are TGTGCCAGCAGTTTTTCTGAAGTCCTAGCGGGAGAGTCGTACGAGCAGTACTTC.

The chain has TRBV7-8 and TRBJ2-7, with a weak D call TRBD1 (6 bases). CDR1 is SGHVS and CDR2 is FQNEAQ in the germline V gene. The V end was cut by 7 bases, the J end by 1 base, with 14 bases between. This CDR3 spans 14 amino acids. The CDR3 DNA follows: TGTGCCAGCACCAAGGGGGTGGGGTCCTACGAGCAGTACTTC. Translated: CASTKGVGSYEQYF.

The CDR3 DNA sequence: TGTGCCAGCAGCCCAACTCGTCCTCCCTACAATGAGCAGTTCTTC. Its protein is CASSPTRPPYNEQFF. The rearrangement links TRBV27 to TRBJ2-1; no clear D. Germline lookup yields CDR1 MNHEY and CDR2 SMNVEV (reference sequence). The CDR3 contains 15 residues. Trimming left V 6 bases short and J 2 bases short, with 14 bases between.

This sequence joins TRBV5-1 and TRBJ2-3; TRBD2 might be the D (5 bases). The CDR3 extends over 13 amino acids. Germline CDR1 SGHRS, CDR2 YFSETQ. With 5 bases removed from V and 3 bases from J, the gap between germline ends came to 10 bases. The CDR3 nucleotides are TGCGCCAGCAGATATGCGGGTACAGATACGCAGTATTTT. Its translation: CASRYAGTDTQYF.

CDR3 region: CASSQGQGAIQPQHF. The DNA of the CDR3 is TGTGCCAGCTCACAGGGCCAGGGGGCTATTCAGCCCCAGCATTTT. V usage is TRBV18 and J usage is TRBJ1-5; TRBD1 aligns across 8 bases. This CDR3 is built from 15 residues. V dropped 4 bases and J dropped 6; count of bases not matched to a gene: 8. Germline CDR1 is KGHSH and CDR2 is LQKENI.

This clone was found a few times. The DNA of the CDR3 is TGTGCCAGCATAACAGTGAACACTGAAGCTTTCTTT. Translating gives CASITVNTEAFF. This chain links TRBV6-1 with TRBJ1-1; D remains ambiguous. The CDR3 is made up of 12 amino acids. Trimming stripped 7 bases from V and 0 bases from J, with 6 bases between. Per germline, CDR1 MNHNS and CDR2 SASEGT.

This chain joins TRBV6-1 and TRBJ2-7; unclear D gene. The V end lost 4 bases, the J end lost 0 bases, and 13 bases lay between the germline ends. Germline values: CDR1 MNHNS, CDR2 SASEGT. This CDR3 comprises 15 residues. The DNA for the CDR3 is TGTGCCAGCAGTGTGACACGGATGAGCTCCTACGAGCAGTACTTC. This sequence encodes CASSVTRMSSYEQYF.

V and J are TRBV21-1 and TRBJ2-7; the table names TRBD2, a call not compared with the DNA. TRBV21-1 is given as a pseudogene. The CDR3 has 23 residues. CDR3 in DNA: TGTGCCAGCAGCTACCGGGACAGGGATATGGGTACGGCTAGCGGGAGGAAGCTGTACGAGCAGTACTTC. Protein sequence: CASSYRDRDMGTASGRKLYEQYF.

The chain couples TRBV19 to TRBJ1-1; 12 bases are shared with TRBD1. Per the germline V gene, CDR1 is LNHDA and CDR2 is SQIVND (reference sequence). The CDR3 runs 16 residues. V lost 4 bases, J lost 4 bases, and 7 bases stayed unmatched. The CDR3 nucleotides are TGTGCCAGTAGTAAAGGGACAGGGGGCAGAAGCACTGAAGCTTTCTTT. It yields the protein CASSKGTGGRSTEAFF.

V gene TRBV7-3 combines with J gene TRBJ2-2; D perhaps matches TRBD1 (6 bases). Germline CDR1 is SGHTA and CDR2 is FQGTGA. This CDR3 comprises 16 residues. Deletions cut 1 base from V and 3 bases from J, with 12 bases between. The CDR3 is CASSLNPRTDTGELFF. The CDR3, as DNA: TGTGCCAGCAGCTTAAATCCCCGGACAGACACCGGGGAGCTGTTTTTT.

This CDR3 reads CASSLQGLNTEAFF. As DNA, the CDR3 is TGTGCCAGCAGCTTACAGGGTTTGAACACTGAAGCTTTCTTT. The V gene is TRBV7-9, the J gene TRBJ1-1; a weak D match, TRBD1 (5 bases). Germline-derived CDR1 and CDR2 are SEHNR and FQNEAQ (reference sequence). The germline V and J ends were trimmed by 2 bases and 0 bases, with 7 bases remaining between them. The CDR3 spans 14 residues.

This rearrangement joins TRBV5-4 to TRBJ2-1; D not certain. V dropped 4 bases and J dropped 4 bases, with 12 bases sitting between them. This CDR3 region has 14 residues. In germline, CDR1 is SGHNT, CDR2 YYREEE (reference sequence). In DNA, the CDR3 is TGTGCCAGCAGCCAGACTGCCGGATACAATGAGCAGTTCTTC. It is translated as CASSQTAGYNEQFF.

CDR3 residues: CASSLDSGGVTDTQYF. The CDR3, as DNA: TGTGCCAGCAGCTTGGATAGCGGGGGGGTCACAGATACGCAGTATTTT. V is TRBV5-5 and J is TRBJ2-3, with 11 bases fitting TRBD2. Germline V gives CDR1 SGHKS, CDR2 YYEKEE (reference sequence). The CDR3 sequence is 16 residues long. J was trimmed by 2 bases and V by 0 bases; bases with no gene match: 2.

The CDR3 DNA sequence: TGTGCCATCAGTGACGGGACTCGAGATGAGCAGTTCTTC. This encodes CAISDGTRDEQFF. This chain links TRBV10-3 with TRBJ2-1; tentative D call: TRBD2 (6 bases). The CDR3 loop spans 13 amino acids. Trimming left V 3 bases short and J 8 bases short, with 11 bases between. Germline V gene sequence: CDR1 ENHRY, CDR2 SYGVKD.

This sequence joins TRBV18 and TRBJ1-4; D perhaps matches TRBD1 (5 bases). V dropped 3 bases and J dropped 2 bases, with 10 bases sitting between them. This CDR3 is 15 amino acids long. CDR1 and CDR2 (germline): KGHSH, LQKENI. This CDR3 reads CASSPDSVTNEKLFF. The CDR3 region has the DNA TGTGCCAGCTCACCCGACAGCGTCACTAATGAAAAACTGTTTTTT.

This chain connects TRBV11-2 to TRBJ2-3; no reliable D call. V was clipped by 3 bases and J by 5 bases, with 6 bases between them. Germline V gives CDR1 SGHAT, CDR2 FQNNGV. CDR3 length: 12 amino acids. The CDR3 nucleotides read TGTGCCAGCAGCTTTGCACTAGATACGCAGTATTTT. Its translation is CASSFALDTQYF.